A selection of T cell receptor beta chains follows, all from one sample in a study of beta chain features in type 1 diabetes. Generated by immunoSEQ multiplex PCR, the TCRdb table keeps only in-frame clones and is missing some. The sample includes around 140,000 clones, 9% to 10% of them seen just once. Sequencing was performed on central memory CD4+ T cells from blood. The receptor set was obtained from a woman between 40 and 50 years old in good health. Each CDR3 is given with its conserved first and last residue. A D gene is named only where the DNA matches it firmly. Size values are once, few and many counts, or a class for expanded clones, and some rows have none.

v_call	d_call	clone_size	j_call	cdr3_aa
TRBV6-5	.	.	TRBJ2-4	CASSRGEAPRNIQYF
TRBV9	TRBD1	.	TRBJ2-5	CASSPRQGLETQYF
TRBV7-2	.	few	TRBJ2-3	CASSLRRGDTQYF
TRBV5-1	TRBD1	few	TRBJ2-2	CASSTDRGSSGELFF
TRBV18	TRBD2	.	TRBJ2-4	CASSPQGGALAKNIQYF
TRBV19	TRBD2	.	TRBJ2-1	CASKVGGGYDEQFF
TRBV6-6	.	few	TRBJ2-7	CASSYSLMEQYF
TRBV5-1	TRBD2	many	TRBJ2-3	CASSLMSSGGSTDTQYF
TRBV29-1	TRBD1	many	TRBJ2-3	CSVKSIQGASTDTQYF
TRBV5-4	TRBD2	once	TRBJ2-3	CASSPSGGTDTQYF
TRBV5-1	.	few	TRBJ2-7	CASSLAGSAREQYF
TRBV9	.	few	TRBJ1-4	CASSAQGWTEKLFF
TRBV9	TRBD2	.	TRBJ2-3	CASSPREGFTDTQYF
TRBV27	.	few	TRBJ1-1	CASSSRVLTEAFF
TRBV29-1	.	.	TRBJ1-5	CSVGEDGNQPQHF
TRBV30	.	few	TRBJ2-7	CAWSIRDMWYEQYF
TRBV27	TRBD1	few	TRBJ2-1	CASSLLDRGSYNEQFF
TRBV14	TRBD1	few	TRBJ2-5	CASSQERNQGDRAQYF
TRBV12-5	TRBD1	.	TRBJ2-3	CASGRDRDTDTQYF
TRBV11-2	TRBD2	few	TRBJ2-3	CASSRLSGGGTDTQYF
TRBV29-1	TRBD2	many	TRBJ2-3	CSVSSGGADTQYF
TRBV29-1	TRBD1	many	TRBJ2-7	CSGGQAYEQYF
TRBV28	.	.	TRBJ1-1	CASWSSNTEAFF
TRBV28	.	few	TRBJ2-4	CASKENENIQYF
TRBV9	.	.	TRBJ2-2	CASSLRGGGYTGELFF
TRBV7-6	.	few	TRBJ2-3	CASSLLADTQYF
TRBV7-9	TRBD1	many	TRBJ2-3	CASSLGDRGRDTQYF
TRBV7-9	TRBD1	few	TRBJ2-1	CASSLSPGGEQFF
TRBV5-4	TRBD2	.	TRBJ2-5	CASNSPAGGAETQYF
TRBV7-8	.	few	TRBJ2-1	CASSLRGRGAHEQFF
TRBV5-4	.	.	TRBJ2-7	CASSPPGQSLPEQYF
TRBV5-1	.	.	TRBJ2-1	CASSSSGDTYNEQFF
TRBV6-5	TRBD2	few	TRBJ2-3	CASGKTGGPTDTQYF
TRBV2	.	many	TRBJ2-1	CASSGDSEQFF
TRBV5-1	.	few	TRBJ2-3	CASSFQAVGTDTQYF
TRBV7-6	TRBD1	.	TRBJ2-2	CASSWTGANTGELFF
TRBV2	.	few	TRBJ2-2	CASTRSTGELFF
TRBV7-9	.	.	TRBJ1-1	CASSLAQAGYTEAFF
TRBV7-2	TRBD1	few	TRBJ2-6	CASSLAYPGGSNSGANVLTF
TRBV18	.	.	TRBJ2-5	CASSEGTGMETQYF
TRBV5-5	.	.	TRBJ2-6	CASSLANSGANVLTF
TRBV4-3	.	few	TRBJ2-6	CASSQDRAGSGANVLTF
TRBV28	.	.	TRBJ2-7	CASSLLAYEQYF
TRBV5-1	.	.	TRBJ2-1	CASSRRGDNEQFF
TRBV10-1	.	.	TRBJ2-7	CASSEGEGLRF
TRBV7-2	.	.	TRBJ2-5	CASSLSLGANQETQYF
TRBV7-2	TRBD2	.	TRBJ2-2	CASSLATRGGNTGELFF
TRBV29-1	.	.	TRBJ2-7	CSGGETYEQYF
TRBV2	.	.	TRBJ1-3	CASKGESGNTIYF
TRBV27	.	few	TRBJ1-1	CASRKLRANTEAFF
TRBV5-4	.	few	TRBJ1-2	CASSTAKDGYTF
TRBV18	.	few	TRBJ1-6	CASSDGRQGRTSPLHF
TRBV5-4	.	.	TRBJ1-2	CASSLAHLGANYGYTF
TRBV29-1	.	few	TRBJ2-7	CSVGGRTYEQYF